The 21 T cell receptor beta chains in this list originate from one sample, sequenced in a study of control samples from healthy donors and cancer patients. This table comes from immunoSEQ multiplex PCR, and its TCRdb copy is limited to in-frame clones, with some not included. The sample holds 82,000 or so clones, approximately 94% seen once. Specimen: blood. These receptors all come from a woman under 30 in good health.

The chain uses TRBV2 and TRBJ2-1; no reliable D call. The CDR3 has 13 amino acids. Trimming stripped 4 bases from V and 6 bases from J, with 10 bases between. Per germline, CDR1 SNHLY and CDR2 FYNNEI. In nucleotides, the CDR3 is TGTGCCAGCAGTGGCCGGGCTGGCAATGAGCAGTTCTTC. Residues: CASSGRAGNEQFF.

V usage is TRBV15 and J usage is TRBJ2-3; 9 nucleotides match TRBD2. The CDR3 has 15 amino acids. Trimming at V came to 3 bases and at J to 7 bases, leaving 8 bases not matched to a gene. Germline lookup yields CDR1 LNHNV and CDR2 YYDKDF (reference sequence). The CDR3 DNA follows: TGTGCCACCAGCAGCCACAGGACTAGCGTTAATACGCAGTATTTT. Translating it yields CATSSHRTSVNTQYF.

The chain is built from TRBV2 and TRBJ2-1; D remains unclear. The CDR3 runs 14 residues. CDR1 and CDR2 from the germline V gene are SNHLY and FYNNEI. V was shortened by 5 bases and J by 10 bases, with 18 bases between the two germline ends. Here the CDR3 reads CASSSSPLSGEQFF. The DNA for the CDR3 is TGTGCCAGCAGTAGTTCCCCCCTTAGTGGCGAGCAGTTCTTC.

The genes are TRBV27 and TRBJ2-3, with TRBD2 identical over 7 bases. Germline V gives CDR1 MNHEY, CDR2 SMNVEV (reference sequence). The CDR3 extends over 15 amino acids. The V gene end was trimmed by 3 bases and the J gene end by 2 bases; junction bases not matched to a gene: 5. DNA for the CDR3: TGTGCCAGCAGTTTTAGGCTAGCGGACACAGATACGCAGTATTTT. It encodes CASSFRLADTDTQYF.

Details on this clone: At the DNA level, this CDR3 is encoded by other sequences in the same sample as well. This sequence joins TRBV7-2 and TRBJ2-1; no definite D call. With 2 bases removed from V and 0 bases from J, the gap between germline ends came to 8 bases. Germline CDR1 is SGHTA and CDR2 is FQGNSA. The CDR3 loop spans 15 amino acids. The CDR3, as DNA: TGTGCCAGCAGCTTACAAGGAAGCTCCTACAATGAGCAGTTCTTC. It is translated as CASSLQGSSYNEQFF.

The chain has TRBV6-5 and TRBJ2-5; D may be TRBD1 or TRBD2 (5 bases each). Trimming took 2 bases from V and 5 from J, leaving 12 bases between them. The CDR3 consists of 14 residues. CDR1 is MNHEY, CDR2 SVGAGI, per germline. CDR3 region: CASSYAGARETQYF. In DNA form, the CDR3 reads TGTGCCAGCAGTTACGCCGGGGCTCGGGAGACCCAGTACTTC.

This chain uses TRBV20-1 with TRBJ2-7, with D possibly matching TRBD2 (5 bases). This CDR3 region has 11 residues. The germline V gene encodes CDR1 DFQATT and CDR2 SNEGSKA (reference sequence). With 3 bases removed from V and 6 bases from J, the gap between germline ends came to 9 bases. CDR3: CSARGEAEQYF. The CDR3 DNA sequence: TGCAGTGCTAGGGGAGAGGCCGAGCAGTACTTC.

V and J are TRBV7-9 and TRBJ1-1; D remains unclear. V gave up 0 bases and J gave up 4 bases, with 3 bases separating them. The CDR3 is 12 residues long. Germline V gene lookup returns CDR1 SEHNR and CDR2 FQNEAQ (reference sequence). CDR3 in amino acids: CASSLAGTEAFF. Here the CDR3 DNA reads TGTGCCAGCAGCTTAGCCGGCACTGAAGCTTTCTTT.

The rearrangement links TRBV19 to TRBJ1-2, with 11 bases fitting TRBD1. Germline values: CDR1 LNHDA, CDR2 SQIVND (reference sequence). This CDR3 is 17 amino acids long. J was trimmed by 3 bases and V by 5 bases; bases with no gene match: 11. CDR3 in DNA: TGTGCCAGTAGTCCAGTGCGGGACAGGGGGTTTGACTATGGCTACACCTTC. It translates to CASSPVRDRGFDYGYTF.

The chain employs TRBV6-6 and TRBJ1-1; no firm D call. The germline V gene has CDR1 MNHNY and CDR2 SVGAGI (reference sequence). V lost 6 bases to trimming and J lost 7 bases, with 9 bases between them. The CDR3 is made up of 11 amino acids. CDR3 region: CASRQRYEAFF. As DNA, the CDR3 is TGTGCCAGCAGACAGAGGTATGAAGCTTTCTTT.

The chain's CDR3 is CASSPDRATNEKLFF. CDR3 DNA: TGTGCCAGCAGCCCAGACCGGGCAACTAATGAAAAACTGTTTTTT. The rearrangement links TRBV3-1 (or the pseudogene TRBV3-2) to TRBJ1-4; no reliable D call. The CDR3 spans 15 residues. Germline-derived CDR1 and CDR2 are LGHDT and YNNKEL (reference sequence). V lost 4 bases, J lost 0 bases, and 9 bases lay in between.

This sequence joins TRBV25-1 and TRBJ1-1; no definite D call. The ends were cut back, 1 base at V and 5 bases at J, with 14 bases in the middle. Per the germline V gene, CDR1 is MGHDK and CDR2 is SYGVNS. The CDR3 spans 15 residues. As DNA, the CDR3 is TGTGCCAGCAGTGAATCGACCGTGGTAACAACTGAAGCTTTCTTT. Its protein is CASSESTVVTTEAFF.

For this clone: Distinct nucleotide sequences in the sample also encode this CDR3. The rearrangement uses TRBV7-2 and TRBJ1-5, with a tentative D call TRBD1 (6 bases). The V gene's germline CDR1 is SGHTA and CDR2 FQGNSA. The CDR3 extends over 13 amino acids. Trimming left V 1 base short and J 5 bases short, with 6 bases between. The CDR3 nucleotides read TGTGCCAGCAGCTTAGACAGGGATCAGCCCCAGCATTTT. It is translated as CASSLDRDQPQHF.

The J gene is TRBJ1-2, the V gene TRBV6-2 or TRBV6-3; 9 positions match TRBD1. The CDR3 is made up of 16 amino acids. J lost 7 bases, V lost 0 bases, and 9 bases had no gene match. CDR1 and CDR2 from the germline V gene are MNHEY and SVGEGT. The CDR3 loop reads CASSYSATGTGFGYTF. In DNA, the CDR3 is TGTGCCAGCAGTTACTCAGCAACCGGGACAGGGTTTGGCTACACCTTC.

The CDR3 DNA is TGTGCCAGCAGTTTGGCTGGTGGGGCGGCTGGAAACACCATATATTTT. It yields the protein CASSLAGGAAGNTIYF. V gene TRBV28 combines with J gene TRBJ1-3; D may be TRBD1 (5 bases). The ends were cut back, 3 bases at V and 2 bases at J, with 14 bases in the middle. CDR3 length: 16 amino acids. Looked up from germline, CDR1 is MDHEN and CDR2 is SYDVKM.

About this clone: One end of the junction does not line up with germline, which may come from a read error. The chain is built from TRBV5-6 and TRBJ2-1, with TRBD2 identical over 7 bases. CDR3 size: 16 residues. Per the germline V gene, CDR1 is SGHDT and CDR2 is YYEEEE. The CDR3 sequence: CTSSLFGGSSSREQFF. In DNA, the CDR3 is TGTACCAGCAGCTTGTTTGGCGGGAGTTCTTCTCGTGAGCAGTTCTTC.

The chain uses TRBV2 and TRBJ2-1; TRBD2 aligns across 10 bases. Germline CDR1 SNHLY, CDR2 FYNNEI. V was clipped by 4 bases and J by 14 bases; unmatched bases: 14. The CDR3 runs to 15 residues. The CDR3 spells CASSASGREVVKEFF. CDR3 in DNA: TGTGCCAGCAGTGCCAGCGGGAGGGAGGTTGTAAAGGAGTTCTTC.

To note about this clone: The sample holds other DNA sequences that translate to the same CDR3. The rearrangement links TRBV5-1 to TRBJ2-1; maybe TRBD2 (5 bases). Trimming shortened V by 0 bases and J by 7 bases, and 11 bases separated the two germline ends. CDR3 size: 14 residues. CDR1 and CDR2 from the germline V gene are SGHRS and YFSETQ. In nucleotides, the CDR3 is TGCGCCAGCAGCTTGGGGGGTACGGGAAATGAGCAGTTCTTC. This translates into CASSLGGTGNEQFF.

The table lists this clone with a count of one. This chain uses TRBV19 with TRBJ2-1; weak D call: TRBD2 (6 bases). V dropped 6 bases and J dropped 0 bases, with 12 bases sitting between them. Germline-derived CDR1 and CDR2 are LNHDA and SQIVND (reference sequence). The CDR3 has 15 amino acids. As DNA, the CDR3 is TGTGCCAGTAGGGGAGGCAGGAGCTCCTACAATGAGCAGTTCTTC. Translating gives CASRGGRSSYNEQFF.

This chain uses TRBV5-1 with TRBJ2-3; D possibly corresponds to TRBD2 (6 bases). Germline-derived CDR1 and CDR2 are SGHRS and YFSETQ. The CDR3 extends over 16 amino acids. V lost 4 bases to trimming and J lost 4 bases, with 19 bases between them. CDR3 sequence: CASSPQKTSRADTQYF. CDR3 coding DNA: TGCGCCAGCAGCCCTCAAAAGACTAGTCGCGCAGATACGCAGTATTTT.

V gene TRBV15 combines with J gene TRBJ2-3, with 10 bases matching TRBD2. CDR1 and CDR2 from the germline V gene are LNHNV and YYDKDF (reference sequence). The CDR3 contains 18 residues. After removal of 0 bases from V and 2 bases from J, the junction contained 8 bases not matched to a gene. As DNA, the CDR3 is TGTGCCACCAGCAGAGACAAGCTAGCGGGGGAACTCACAGATACGCAGTATTTT. This encodes CATSRDKLAGELTDTQYF.